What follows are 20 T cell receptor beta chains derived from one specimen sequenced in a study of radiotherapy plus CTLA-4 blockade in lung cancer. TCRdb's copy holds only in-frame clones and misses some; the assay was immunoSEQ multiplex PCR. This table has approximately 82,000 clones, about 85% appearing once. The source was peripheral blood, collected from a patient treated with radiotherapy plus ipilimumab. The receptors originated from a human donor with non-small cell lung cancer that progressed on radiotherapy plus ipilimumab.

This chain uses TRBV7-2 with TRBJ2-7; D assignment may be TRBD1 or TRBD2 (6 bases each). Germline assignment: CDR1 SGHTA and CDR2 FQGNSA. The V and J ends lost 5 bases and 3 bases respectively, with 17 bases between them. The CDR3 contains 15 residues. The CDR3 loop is CASSTQGRGYYEQYF. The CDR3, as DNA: TGTGCCAGCAGCACACAGGGTCGGGGGTACTACGAGCAGTACTTC.

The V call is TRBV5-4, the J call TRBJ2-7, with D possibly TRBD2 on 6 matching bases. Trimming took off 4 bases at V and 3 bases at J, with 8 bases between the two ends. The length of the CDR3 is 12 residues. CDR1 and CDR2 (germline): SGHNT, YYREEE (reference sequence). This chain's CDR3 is CASSRDFYEQYF. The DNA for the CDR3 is TGTGCCAGCAGCCGGGACTTCTACGAGCAGTACTTC.

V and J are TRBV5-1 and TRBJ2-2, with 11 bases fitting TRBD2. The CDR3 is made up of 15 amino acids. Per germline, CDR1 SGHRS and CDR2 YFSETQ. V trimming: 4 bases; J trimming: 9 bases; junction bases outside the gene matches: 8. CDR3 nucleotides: TGCGCCAGCAGCCCTTCTAGCGGGAGGACACGGGAGCTGTTTTTT. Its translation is CASSPSSGRTRELFF. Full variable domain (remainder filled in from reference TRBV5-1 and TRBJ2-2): KAGVTQTPRYLIKTRGQQVTLSCSPISGHRSVSWYQQTPGQGLQFLFEYFSETQRNKGNFPGRFSGRQFSNSRSEMNVSTLELGDSALYLCASSPSSGRTRELFFGEGSRLTVL.

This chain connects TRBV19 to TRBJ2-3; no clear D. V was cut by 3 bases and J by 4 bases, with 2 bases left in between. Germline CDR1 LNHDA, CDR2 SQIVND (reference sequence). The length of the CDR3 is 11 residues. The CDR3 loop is CASSMADTQYF. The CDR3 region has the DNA TGTGCCAGTAGTATGGCAGATACGCAGTATTTT.

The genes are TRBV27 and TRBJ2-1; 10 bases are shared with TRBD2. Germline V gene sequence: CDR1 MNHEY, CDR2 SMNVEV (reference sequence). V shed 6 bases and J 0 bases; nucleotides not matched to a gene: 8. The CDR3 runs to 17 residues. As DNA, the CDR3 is TGTGCCAGCAGGAGGAGCGGGAGGGGGAGCTCCTACAATGAGCAGTTCTTC. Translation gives CASRRSGRGSSYNEQFF.

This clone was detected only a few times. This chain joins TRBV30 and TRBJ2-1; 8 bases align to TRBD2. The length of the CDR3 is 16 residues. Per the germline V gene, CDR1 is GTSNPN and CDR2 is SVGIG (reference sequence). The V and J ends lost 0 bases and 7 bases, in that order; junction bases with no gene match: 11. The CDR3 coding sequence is TGTGCCTGGAGTGTACTAGGGCTAGCGGGCTATAATGAGCAGTTCTTC. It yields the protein CAWSVLGLAGYNEQFF.

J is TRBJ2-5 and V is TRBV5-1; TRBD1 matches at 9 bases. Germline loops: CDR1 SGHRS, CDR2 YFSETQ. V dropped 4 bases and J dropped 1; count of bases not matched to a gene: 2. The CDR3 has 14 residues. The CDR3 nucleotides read TGCGCCAGCAGCCCGACAGGGGGCCAAGAGACCCAGTACTTC. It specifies CASSPTGGQETQYF.

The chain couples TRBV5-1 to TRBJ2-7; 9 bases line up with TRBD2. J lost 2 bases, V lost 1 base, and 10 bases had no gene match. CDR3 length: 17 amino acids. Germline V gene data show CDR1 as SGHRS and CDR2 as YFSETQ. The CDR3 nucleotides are TGCGCCAGCAGCTTGAGAAAAGCGGGGGGCCCTCCCTACGAGCAGTACTTC. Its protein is CASSLRKAGGPPYEQYF. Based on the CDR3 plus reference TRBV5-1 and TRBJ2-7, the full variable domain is KAGVTQTPRYLIKTRGQQVTLSCSPISGHRSVSWYQQTPGQGLQFLFEYFSETQRNKGNFPGRFSGRQFSNSRSEMNVSTLELGDSALYLCASSLRKAGGPPYEQYFGPGTRLTVT.

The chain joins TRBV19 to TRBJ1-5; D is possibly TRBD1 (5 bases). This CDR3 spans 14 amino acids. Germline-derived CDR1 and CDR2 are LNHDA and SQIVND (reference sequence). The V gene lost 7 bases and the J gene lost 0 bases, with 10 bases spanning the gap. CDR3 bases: TGTGCCAGTACGTTACAGGATAGCAATCAGCCCCAGCATTTT. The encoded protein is CASTLQDSNQPQHF. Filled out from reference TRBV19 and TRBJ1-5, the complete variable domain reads DGGITQSPKYLFRKEGQNVTLSCEQNLNHDAMYWYRQDPGQGLRLIYYSQIVNDFQKGDIAEGYSVSREKKESFPLTVTSAQKNPTAFYLCASTLQDSNQPQHFGDGTRLSIL.

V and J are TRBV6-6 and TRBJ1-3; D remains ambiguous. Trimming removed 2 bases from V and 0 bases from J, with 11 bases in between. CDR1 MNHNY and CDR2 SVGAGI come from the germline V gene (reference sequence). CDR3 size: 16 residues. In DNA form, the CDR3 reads TGTGCCAGCAGTTACCCAGGACGAGGCTCTGGAAACACCATATATTTT. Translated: CASSYPGRGSGNTIYF.

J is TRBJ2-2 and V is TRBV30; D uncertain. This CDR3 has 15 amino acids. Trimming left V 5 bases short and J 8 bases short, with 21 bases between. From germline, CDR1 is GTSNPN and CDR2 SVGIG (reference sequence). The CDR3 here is CAWRTPGTVRGELFF. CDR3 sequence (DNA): TGTGCCTGGCGCACCCCCGGAACGGTTCGGGGGGAGCTGTTTTTT. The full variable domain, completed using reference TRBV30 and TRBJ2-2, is SQTIHQWPATLVQPVGSPLSLECTVEGTSNPNLYWYRQAAGRGLQLLFYSVGIGQISSEVPQNLSASRPQDRQFILSSKKLLLSDSGFYLCAWRTPGTVRGELFFGEGSRLTVL.

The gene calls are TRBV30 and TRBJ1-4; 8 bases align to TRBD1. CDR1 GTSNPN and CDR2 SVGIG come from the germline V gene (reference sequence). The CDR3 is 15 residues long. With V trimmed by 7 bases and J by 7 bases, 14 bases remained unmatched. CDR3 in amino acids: CAFATTGGVGEKLFF. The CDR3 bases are TGTGCCTTCGCTACCACAGGGGGTGTAGGTGAAAAACTGTTTTTT.

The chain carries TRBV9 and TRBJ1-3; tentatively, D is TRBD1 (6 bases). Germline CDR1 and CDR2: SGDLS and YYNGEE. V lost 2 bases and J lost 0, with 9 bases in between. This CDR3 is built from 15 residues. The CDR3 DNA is TGTGCCAGCAGCGTCGGACAGAGCTCTGGAAACACCATATATTTT. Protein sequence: CASSVGQSSGNTIYF.

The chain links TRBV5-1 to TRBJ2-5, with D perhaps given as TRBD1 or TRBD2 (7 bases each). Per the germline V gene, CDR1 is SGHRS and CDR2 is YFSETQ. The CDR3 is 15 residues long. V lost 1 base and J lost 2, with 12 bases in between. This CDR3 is CASSLNRGGQETQYF. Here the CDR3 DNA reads TGCGCCAGCAGCTTGAACAGGGGAGGGCAAGAGACCCAGTACTTC.

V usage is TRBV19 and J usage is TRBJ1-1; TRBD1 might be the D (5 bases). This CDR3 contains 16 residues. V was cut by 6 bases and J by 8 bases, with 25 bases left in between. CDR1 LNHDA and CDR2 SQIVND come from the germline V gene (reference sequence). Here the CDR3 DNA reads TGTGCCAGTAGGGAGGGGTTGGGCAGTATACGGGAAGAAGCTTTCTTT. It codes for CASREGLGSIREEAFF. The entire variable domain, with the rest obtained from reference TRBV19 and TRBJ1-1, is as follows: DGGITQSPKYLFRKEGQNVTLSCEQNLNHDAMYWYRQDPGQGLRLIYYSQIVNDFQKGDIAEGYSVSREKKESFPLTVTSAQKNPTAFYLCASREGLGSIREEAFFGQGTRLTVV.

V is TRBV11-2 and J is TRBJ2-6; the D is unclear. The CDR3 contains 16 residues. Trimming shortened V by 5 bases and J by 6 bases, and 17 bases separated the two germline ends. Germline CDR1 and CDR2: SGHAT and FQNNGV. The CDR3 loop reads CASSQLRQFSANVLTF. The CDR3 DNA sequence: TGTGCCAGCAGCCAATTGCGGCAATTCTCGGCCAACGTCCTGACTTTC.

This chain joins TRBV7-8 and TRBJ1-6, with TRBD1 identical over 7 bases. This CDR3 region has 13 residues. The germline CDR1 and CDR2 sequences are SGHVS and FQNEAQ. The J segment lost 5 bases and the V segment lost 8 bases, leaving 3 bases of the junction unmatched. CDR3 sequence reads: CASGQVNNSPLHF. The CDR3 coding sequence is TGTGCCAGCGGACAGGTGAATAATTCACCCCTCCACTTT. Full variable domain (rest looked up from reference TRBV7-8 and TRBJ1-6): GAGVSQSPRYKVAKRGQDVALRCDPISGHVSLFWYQQALGQGPEFLTYFQNEAQLDKSGLPSDRFFAERPEGSVSTLKIQRTQQEDSAVYLCASGQVNNSPLHFGNGTRLTVT.

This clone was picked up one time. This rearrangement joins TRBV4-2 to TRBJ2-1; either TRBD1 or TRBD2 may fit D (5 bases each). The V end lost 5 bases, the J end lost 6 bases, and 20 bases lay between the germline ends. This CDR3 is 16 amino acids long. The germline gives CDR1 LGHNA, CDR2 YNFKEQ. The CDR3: CASSSGPGNRGNEQFF. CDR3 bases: TGTGCCAGCAGCTCAGGGCCCGGTAACCGGGGCAATGAGCAGTTCTTC.

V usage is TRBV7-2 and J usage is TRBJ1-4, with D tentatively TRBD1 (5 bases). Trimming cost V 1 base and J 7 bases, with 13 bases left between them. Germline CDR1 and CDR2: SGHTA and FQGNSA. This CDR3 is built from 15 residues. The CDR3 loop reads CASSLGGSNREKLFF. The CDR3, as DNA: TGTGCCAGCAGCTTAGGGGGCAGTAATCGTGAAAAACTGTTTTTT.

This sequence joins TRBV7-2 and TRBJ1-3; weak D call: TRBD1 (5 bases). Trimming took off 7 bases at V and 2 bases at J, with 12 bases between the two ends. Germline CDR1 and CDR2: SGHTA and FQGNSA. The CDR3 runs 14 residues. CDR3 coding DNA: TGTGCCAGCACACCAGGGATAGCTGGAAACACCATATATTTT. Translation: CASTPGIAGNTIYF.